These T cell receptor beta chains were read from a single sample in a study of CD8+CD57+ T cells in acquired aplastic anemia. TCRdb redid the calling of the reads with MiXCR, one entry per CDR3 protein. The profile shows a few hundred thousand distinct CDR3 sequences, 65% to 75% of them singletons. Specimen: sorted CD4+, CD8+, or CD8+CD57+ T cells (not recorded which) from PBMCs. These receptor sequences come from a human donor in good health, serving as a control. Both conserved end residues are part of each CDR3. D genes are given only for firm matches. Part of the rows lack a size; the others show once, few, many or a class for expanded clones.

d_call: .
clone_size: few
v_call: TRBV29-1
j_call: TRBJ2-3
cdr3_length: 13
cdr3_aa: CSVRGAITDTQYF
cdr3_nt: TGCAGCGTTCGGGGGGCTATAACAGATACGCAGTATTTT

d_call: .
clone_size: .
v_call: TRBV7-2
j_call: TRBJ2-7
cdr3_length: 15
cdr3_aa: CASSSVEDLGTDNYF
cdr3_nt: TGTGCCAGCAGTTCGGTGGAGGACCTAGGCACGGACAATTACTTC

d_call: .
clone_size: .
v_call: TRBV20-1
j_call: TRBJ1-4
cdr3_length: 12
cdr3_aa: CSVGGQGASLFF
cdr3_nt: TGCAGTGTTGGAGGGCAGGGTGCTAGTCTGTTTTTT

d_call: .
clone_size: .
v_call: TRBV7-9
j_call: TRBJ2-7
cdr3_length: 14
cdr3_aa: CASSVGPSAGEQYF
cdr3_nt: TGTGCCAGCAGCGTCGGTCCAAGCGCGGGCGAGCAGTACTTC

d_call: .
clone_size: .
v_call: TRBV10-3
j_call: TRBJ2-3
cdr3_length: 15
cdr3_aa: CAIRPYRTSTDTQYF
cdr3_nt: TGTGCCATCAGACCGTACCGTACTAGCACAGATACGCAGTATTTT

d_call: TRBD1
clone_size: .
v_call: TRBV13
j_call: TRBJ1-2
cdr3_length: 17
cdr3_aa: CASSLKKGGQGAYGYTF
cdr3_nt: TGTGCCAGCAGCTTAAAGAAAGGGGGACAGGGGGCATATGGCTACACCTTC

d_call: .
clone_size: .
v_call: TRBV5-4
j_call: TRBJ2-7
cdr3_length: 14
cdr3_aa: CASSTRRGNYEQYF
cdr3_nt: TGTGCCAGCAGCACTCGACGGGGGAACTACGAGCAGTACTTC

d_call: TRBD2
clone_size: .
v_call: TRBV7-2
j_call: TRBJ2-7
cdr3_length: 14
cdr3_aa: CASRQTSGGFEQYF
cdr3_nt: TGTGCCAGCAGACAGACTAGCGGGGGGTTCGAGCAGTACTTC

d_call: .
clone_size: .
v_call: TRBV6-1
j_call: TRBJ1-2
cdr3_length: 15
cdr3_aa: CASSEFGGIDYGYTF
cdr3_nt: TGTGCCAGCAGTGAATTTGGGGGGATAGACTATGGCTACACCTTC

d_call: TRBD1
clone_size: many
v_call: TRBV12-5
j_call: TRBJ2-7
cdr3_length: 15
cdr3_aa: CASGSGQVVLGEQYF
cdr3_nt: TGTGCTAGTGGTTCGGGACAGGTCGTACTAGGCGAGCAGTACTTC

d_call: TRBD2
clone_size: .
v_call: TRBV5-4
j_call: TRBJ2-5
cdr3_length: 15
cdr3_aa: CASSLGLAGGPTQYF
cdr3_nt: TGTGCCAGCAGCTTGGGGCTAGCGGGGGGCCCGACCCAGTACTTC

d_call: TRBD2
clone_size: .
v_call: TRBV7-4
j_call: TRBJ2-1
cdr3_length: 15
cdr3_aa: CASSGRVAGAREQFF
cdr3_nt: TGTGCCAGCAGCGGAAGGGTAGCGGGGGCCCGCGAGCAGTTCTTC